This TCR beta chain was sequenced in a study of OX40 agonist ivuxolimab in advanced cancers. For this clone: What it binds is unknown.

Clones were read by immunoSEQ multiplex PCR, and TCRdb kept only the in-frame ones, dropping some. The sample yields around 76,000 clones, around 80% seen once. Overall study results and limits: At doses 0.1 to 3.0 mg/kg, CD4+ and CD8+ clones expanded. What antigens the expanded peripheral T cells recognized was never established.

The CDR3 consists of 16 residues. Germline trimming cut 6 bases from V and 3 bases from J; bases unmatched to any gene: 8. Germline-derived CDR1 and CDR2 are SGHTA and FQGNSA. This TCR was sampled from an adult with an advanced solid tumor such as melanoma, head and neck, liver or kidney cancer. The sample here was CD4+ or CD8+ T cells sorted from blood, taken in a trial of the OX40 agonist ivuxolimab. This chain joins TRBV7-2 and TRBJ2-7; TRBD2 matches at 13 bases. The DNA for the CDR3 is TGTGCCAGCAGAAAGACTAGCGGGGGGCCCGTCTACGAGCAGTACTTC. Residues: CASRKTSGGPVYEQYF.